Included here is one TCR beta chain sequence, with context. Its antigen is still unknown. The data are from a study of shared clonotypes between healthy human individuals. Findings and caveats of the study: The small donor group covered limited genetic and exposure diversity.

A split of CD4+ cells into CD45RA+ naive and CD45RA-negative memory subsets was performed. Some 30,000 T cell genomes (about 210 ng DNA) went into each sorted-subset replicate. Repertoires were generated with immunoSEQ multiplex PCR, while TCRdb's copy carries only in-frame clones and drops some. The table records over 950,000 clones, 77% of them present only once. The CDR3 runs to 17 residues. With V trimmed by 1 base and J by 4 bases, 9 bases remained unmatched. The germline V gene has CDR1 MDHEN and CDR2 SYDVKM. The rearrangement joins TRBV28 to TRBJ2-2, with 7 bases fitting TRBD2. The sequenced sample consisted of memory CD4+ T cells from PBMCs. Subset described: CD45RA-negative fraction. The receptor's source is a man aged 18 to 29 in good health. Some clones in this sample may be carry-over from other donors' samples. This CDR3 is CASSLSVGGISTGELFF. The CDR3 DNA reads TGTGCCAGCAGTTTATCAGTGGGAGGGATAAGCACCGGGGAGCTGTTTTTT.